Below are 20 T cell receptor beta chains sequenced from a single sample in a study of blood T cell repertoires in COVID-19. TCRdb's copy holds only in-frame clones and misses some; the assay was immunoSEQ multiplex PCR. Of about 400,000 clones in the sample, approximately 87% are singletons; the top ten hold approximately 1%. Sequencing was carried out using PBMCs or T cells enriched from blood (not recorded which). These receptors all come from a woman in her twenties or thirties with acute COVID-19.

The chain combines TRBV4-3 with TRBJ2-1; D uncertain. Germline V lookup: CDR1 LGHNA, CDR2 YSLEER. CDR3 length equals 17 residues. Trimming took off 1 base at V and 2 bases at J, with 15 bases between the two ends. The CDR3 reads CASSQGPVTSPYNEQFF. In nucleotides, the CDR3 is TGCGCCAGCAGCCAAGGTCCTGTGACTTCCCCCTACAATGAGCAGTTCTTC.

J is TRBJ2-7 and V is TRBV6-5; D is uncertain. From germline, CDR1 is MNHEY and CDR2 SVGAGI. The V end lost 1 base, the J end lost 4 bases, and 17 bases lay between the germline ends. The CDR3 contains 16 residues. CDR3 nucleotide sequence: TGTGCCAGCAGTTACTACTCAGGCCCCACCTTATACGAGCAGTACTTC. This encodes CASSYYSGPTLYEQYF.

CDR3 nucleotides: TGCGCCAGCAGCCAAGTGGCGGGAGGCTACACCTTC. Encoded protein: CASSQVAGGYTF. V gene TRBV4-1 combines with J gene TRBJ1-2; no definite D call. The CDR3 length is 12 residues. V lost 1 base and J lost 8, with 8 bases in between. Germline CDR1 is MGHRA and CDR2 is YSYEKL.

The count of this clone is one. The chain uses TRBV10-3 and TRBJ2-1; D is ambiguous. This CDR3 spans 12 amino acids. The V end lost 3 bases, the J end lost 12 bases, and 12 bases lay between the germline ends. Per germline, CDR1 ENHRY and CDR2 SYGVKD. The CDR3 spells CAISELISSQFF. CDR3 DNA: TGTGCCATCAGTGAACTAATTTCTTCGCAGTTCTTC.

This chain joins TRBV24-1 and TRBJ1-3; the match to TRBD1 covers 9 bases. Per the germline V gene, CDR1 is KGHDR and CDR2 is SFDVKD. This CDR3 contains 16 residues. The junction had 12 bases not matched to a gene; V was cut back by 9 bases and J by 4 bases. CDR3 nucleotide sequence: TGTGCCACCTACCCCTGGGACAGGGCTTTAGGAAACACCATATATTTT. As protein: CATYPWDRALGNTIYF.

The gene calls are TRBV5-1 and TRBJ1-1, with D possibly matching TRBD1 (5 bases). Trimming took 0 bases from V and 1 from J, leaving 13 bases between them. Germline CDR1 is SGHRS and CDR2 is YFSETQ. There are 16 residues in the CDR3. CDR3 sequence (DNA): TGCGCCAGCAGCTTGGGGGGCGGCAGGGCGAACACTGAAGCTTTCTTT. This codes for CASSLGGGRANTEAFF.

The chain combines TRBV12-1 with TRBJ2-7; the listed D gene, TRBD1, was not tested against the DNA. TRBV12-1 is a known pseudogene. The CDR3 is 14 amino acids. DNA for the CDR3: TGTGCCAGCAGCGGGCGGACAGGAACCTACGAGCAGTACTTC. Protein: CASSGRTGTYEQYF.

The CDR3 DNA follows: TGTGCCAGCAGTTACTCGGAGCGGCCCCAAGAGACCCAGTACTTC. Residues: CASSYSERPQETQYF. The rearrangement joins TRBV6-5 to TRBJ2-5; a weak D match, TRBD2 (5 bases). V lost 0 bases and J 1 base, leaving 9 bases between the germline ends. Per the germline V gene, CDR1 is MNHEY and CDR2 is SVGAGI. This CDR3 comprises 15 residues.

This clone showed up just once. The V call is TRBV10-3, the J call TRBJ1-2; 9 bases align to TRBD1. The V gene's germline CDR1 is ENHRY and CDR2 SYGVKD. After removal of 10 bases from V and 6 bases from J, the junction contained 9 bases not matched to a gene. The CDR3 is made up of 13 amino acids. CDR3 nucleotides: TGTGCCACCTGGACAGGGGCAAGCGATGGCTACACCTTC. Translating it yields CATWTGASDGYTF.

The chain recombines TRBV18 with TRBJ1-2; D unresolved. This CDR3 has 13 amino acids. Per the germline V gene, CDR1 is KGHSH and CDR2 is LQKENI. Trimming took 5 bases from V and 5 from J, leaving 12 bases between them. The CDR3 here is CASSETASYGYTF. Written as DNA, the CDR3 is TGTGCCAGCTCAGAAACAGCTTCATATGGCTACACCTTC.

The chain uses TRBV5-4 and TRBJ1-1, with D perhaps TRBD1 (6 bases). CDR3 length: 14 amino acids. The V end was cut by 4 bases, the J end by 3 bases, with 13 bases between. The germline V gene has CDR1 SGHNT and CDR2 YYREEE (reference sequence). The DNA for the CDR3 is TGTGCCAGCAGCGAAGACTGGACAGACACTGAAGCTTTCTTT. This translates into CASSEDWTDTEAFF.

The chain uses TRBV6-5 and TRBJ2-7; 15 nucleotides align to TRBD2. Unmatched junction bases numbered 4, after V lost 6 bases and J lost 4 bases. The CDR3 is 15 amino acids. The V gene's germline CDR1 is MNHEY and CDR2 SVGAGI. The CDR3 spells CASSTGTSGGYEQYF. The CDR3 DNA is TGTGCCAGCAGCACAGGGACTAGCGGGGGGTACGAGCAGTACTTC.

This rearrangement joins TRBV20-1 to TRBJ2-1; possibly TRBD2 for D (5 bases). The ends were cut back, 3 bases at V and 5 bases at J, with 11 bases in the middle. CDR1 DFQATT and CDR2 SNEGSKA come from the germline V gene (reference sequence). CDR3 length: 13 amino acids. CDR3 coding DNA: TGCAGTGCTAGTCGAAGGCGGGACAATGAGCAGTTCTTC. As protein: CSASRRRDNEQFF.

V gene TRBV30 combines with J gene TRBJ2-3; D might be TRBD2 (7 bases). The V gene's germline CDR1 is GTSNPN and CDR2 SVGIG (reference sequence). V lost 2 bases to trimming and J lost 7 bases, with 19 bases between them. The CDR3 has 15 residues. CDR3 residues: CAWSSQGRGLNTQYF. CDR3 coding DNA: TGTGCCTGGAGTTCCCAGGGGCGGGGGTTAAATACGCAGTATTTT.

CDR3 sequence (DNA): TGTGCCAGCAGCCAAGTTGCAGCGGGGAGGTGGGCAACTAATGAAAAACTGTTTTTT. This sequence encodes CASSQVAAGRWATNEKLFF. The chain employs TRBV14 and TRBJ1-4; no definite D call. This CDR3 spans 19 amino acids. Trimming took 1 base from V and 0 from J, leaving 18 bases between them. Germline CDR1 reads SGHDN; CDR2 reads FVKESK.

This clone has a single count. J is TRBJ2-7 and V is TRBV19, with 7 positions matching TRBD1. CDR1 and CDR2 from the germline V gene are LNHDA and SQIVND (reference sequence). V was clipped by 5 bases and J by 0 bases; unmatched bases: 7. The CDR3 runs to 15 residues. The DNA for the CDR3 is TGTGCCAGTAGTCTAGGACAGGTGTTCTCCTACGAGCAGTACTTC. It is translated as CASSLGQVFSYEQYF.

In its sample, this clone was seen once. The rearrangement uses TRBV5-1 and TRBJ2-7; D remains unclear. The CDR3 length is 15 residues. CDR1 is SGHRS, CDR2 YFSETQ, per germline. Trimming removed 5 bases at V and 6 bases at J, with 21 bases between. CDR3 sequence reads: CASRPRESLSLEQYF. CDR3 bases: TGCGCCAGCAGACCTCGCGAAAGCCTATCCCTCGAGCAGTACTTC.

The chain uses TRBV30 and TRBJ1-2; unclear D gene. Between the trimmed V and J ends, which lost 1 base and 3 bases, there was a span of 12 bases. This CDR3 has 14 residues. CDR1 is GTSNPN and CDR2 is SVGIG in the germline V gene (reference sequence). CDR3 amino acids: CAWSDPGVDYGYTF. The DNA for the CDR3 is TGTGCCTGGAGTGATCCGGGTGTCGACTATGGCTACACCTTC.

The chain's CDR3 is CASSSMGLAAGELFF. The CDR3 bases are TGCGCCAGCAGCTCAATGGGACTAGCAGCCGGGGAGCTGTTTTTT. The V gene is TRBV5-1, the J gene TRBJ2-2, with 9 bases that match TRBD2. Germline CDR1 is SGHRS and CDR2 is YFSETQ. Losses at the gene ends were 3 bases for V and 6 bases for J; bases not matched to a gene: 6. CDR3 size: 15 residues. The entire variable domain, with the rest obtained from reference TRBV5-1 and TRBJ2-2, is as follows: KAGVTQTPRYLIKTRGQQVTLSCSPISGHRSVSWYQQTPGQGLQFLFEYFSETQRNKGNFPGRFSGRQFSNSRSEMNVSTLELGDSALYLCASSSMGLAAGELFFGEGSRLTVL.

V is TRBV6-5 and J is TRBJ2-2; D is uncertain. The V gene's germline CDR1 is MNHEY and CDR2 SVGAGI. This CDR3 is 12 amino acids long. V shed 5 bases and J shed 3 bases, with 4 bases lying between them. The CDR3 DNA reads TGTGCCAGCAGTCGCGACACCGGGGAGCTGTTTTTT. Encoded protein: CASSRDTGELFF.